This T cell receptor (beta chain) emerged from a study of molecular identifiers for immune sequencing clone quantification (dated by TCRdb to the late 2010s). Background for the entire study: In a replicate experiment, RNA from about 20,000 or 100,000 naive CD8 T cells was split into five aliquots, four of which were sequenced. This methods study benchmarked molecular-identifier clustering-based TCR repertoire sequencing (MIDCIRS) and TCR RNA copy counting, using CD8 T cells to do so. What the authors observed across the whole study: Modeling indicated around 3.2 TCR RNA copies recovered per cell, compared with around 10 by digital PCR, which implies a capture efficiency of approximately 30%. When barcode sub-clustering was not used, chimeric consensus sequences inflated TCR diversity, with chimeras reaching as high as 47%. The naive libraries included spiked-in Jurkat TCR RNA (about ten copies' worth), and this Jurkat TCR RNA is not part of the donor repertoire. In CMV-specific effector cells, over 99% of molecules were held by clones above 20 RNA copies, whereas under 1% of molecules were held by such clones in naive cells. Highly expanded clone sizes could be underestimated if identical TCR molecules share a barcode. A single cell's worth of spiked-in Jurkat TCR RNA was reported detectable even among 750,000 to 1,000,000 naive CD8 T cells.

Libraries of naive CD8 T cells were built from approximately 20,000 to 980,000 sorted cells, with 10%, 30% or 50% of the purified RNA used. Naive CD8 T cells, defined as CD8+CD4-CCR7+CD45RA+, were FACS-sorted into RLT Plus buffer on a BD FACSAria II. To test detection sensitivity, Jurkat RNA equal to 9 to 10 TCR copies was added to samples of about 17,000-1,100,000 naive CD8 T cells. CD8 T cells were enriched using RosetteSep CD8+ T Cell Enrichment Cocktail and Ficoll-Paque, and the enriched cells then underwent ACK red cell lysis. Preparation of the library involved PCR. This sample was sequenced with an Illumina HiSeq 4000. Bulk TCR libraries were prepared as previously described, using TCR primers listed in Table S5. Total RNA was purified with the Qiagen AllPrep DNA/RNA kit. Before analysis, reads from multiple sequencing runs of one library were combined. The published analysis was carried out like this. Reads were retained only if their TCR constant sequence matched exactly, and those retained reads were trimmed to 150 nt and grouped according to their 12-nt molecular barcodes. Reads within each barcode group were sub-clustered using a 15% Levenshtein threshold, and quality-weighted consensus sequences were constructed for each RNA molecule. Non-functional sequences were filtered out, along with any lower-count sequence sitting one edit away from another sequence. Based on a fit of two negative binomial distributions, barcode sub-clusters having less than 20% of the maximum read count were discarded. TCRdb reworked the public reads: Q25 trimming with fastp, MiXCR clone assembly, productive beta chains retained. Entries that share a CDR3 protein sequence are merged under the most common genes and DNA. The V and J calls here are based on TCRdb, not the publication. The sample includes 60,000 to 75,000 distinct CDR3 sequences, with about a fifth observed a single time. Over 1.1% of the sample belongs to the ten largest clones.

Counted from cysteine to phenylalanine, this CDR3 has 13 amino acids. Solely the CDR3 DNA is kept, with 39 bases framed from the first base. Taken from the germline V gene, the CDR1 and CDR2 loops are SQVTM and ANQGSEA. V and J are trimmed by 4 bases and 0 bases, and the gene matches miss 3 bases of the junction. This clonotype was detected ten times or more. This receptor's antigen is unknown. One base away there is no much larger clone; base qualities are not given. This clonotype originated in a human donor in good health. Some libraries in this study had Jurkat cell RNA spiked in. The V gene is TRBV29-1 and the J gene is TRBJ2-7; TRBD2 lines up with 7 middle nucleotides. Specimen: naive CD8+ T cells from blood, with Jurkat cell RNA spiked in. Per the publication, the cell subset or site label means: FACS-sorted CD8+CD4-CCR7+CD45RA+ naive T cells. The CDR3 loop reads CSVAGGYSYEQYF. The DNA sequence is TGCAGCGTTGCCGGGGGGTACTCCTACGAGCAGTACTTC.